One and the same sample provided the 26 T cell receptor beta chains below, sequenced in a study of radiotherapy plus CTLA-4 blockade in lung cancer (dated by TCRdb to the late 2010s). The receptor library was made with the immunoSEQ multiplex PCR assay. The source is immuneACCESS, and TCRdb retained only in-frame sequences with V and J called. Part of the clones is not carried over; for the studies checked, unresolved V genes explain less than half of this, and the remainder is unexplained. This sample lists roughly 76,000 clones; 74% were detected once. The ten largest clones represent more than 7.5% of the sample. Sequenced material: peripheral blood, taken from a patient treated with radiotherapy plus ipilimumab. The receptors derive from a human donor with non-small cell lung cancer whose response to radiotherapy plus ipilimumab could not be evaluated.

This clone showed up many times. This chain links TRBV4-3 with TRBJ1-5; D uncertain. The V end lost 8 bases, the J end lost 4 bases, and 3 bases lay between the germline ends. CDR1 LGHNA and CDR2 YSLEER come from the germline V gene. This CDR3 has 10 residues. The CDR3 bases are TGCGCCAGCTCGAATCAGCCCCAGCATTTT. It is translated as CASSNQPQHF.

The V gene is TRBV7-7, the J gene TRBJ1-5; D is uncertain. CDR3 length: 13 amino acids. CDR1 is SSHAT and CDR2 is FNYEAQ in the germline V gene (reference sequence). Trimming pared 2 bases from V and 4 bases from J, leaving 6 bases between. The CDR3, as DNA: TGTGCCAGCAGCTTATCAGTAAATCAGCCCCAGCATTTT. Translation: CASSLSVNQPQHF.

This rearrangement joins TRBV6-1 to TRBJ2-7, with 11 positions matching TRBD2. J gave up 3 bases and V 6 bases, and 7 bases lay outside the gene matches. Germline lookup yields CDR1 MNHNS and CDR2 SASEGT. The CDR3 extends over 15 amino acids. The CDR3 DNA is TGTGCCAGCAGGGCCGGGACTAGCGGCCTCTACGAGCAGTACTTC. This translates into CASRAGTSGLYEQYF.

In this sample, this clone turned up once. V gene TRBV10-1 combines with J gene TRBJ2-2; 13 bases are shared with TRBD2. The V segment lost 6 bases and the J segment 1 base; nucleotides outside the gene matches: 14. CDR1 and CDR2 from the germline V gene are WNHNN and SYGVQD (reference sequence). The CDR3 extends over 20 amino acids. CDR3 sequence reads: CASSPSGRTSGRGNTGELFF. CDR3 coding DNA: TGCGCCAGCAGCCCATCCGGGAGGACTAGCGGGAGAGGGAACACCGGGGAGCTGTTTTTT.

This chain links TRBV7-3 with TRBJ2-3, with 15 nucleotides matching TRBD2. V lost 5 bases to trimming and J lost 1 base; unmatched junction nucleotides: 10. Germline V gene lookup returns CDR1 SGHTA and CDR2 FQGTGA. The CDR3 is 19 amino acids. Here the CDR3 reads CASSRYGLAGGPGTDTQYF. The CDR3, as DNA: TGTGCCAGCAGCCGTTACGGACTAGCGGGGGGGCCCGGCACAGATACGCAGTATTTT.

This sequence joins TRBV2 and TRBJ1-5; TRBD1 agrees at 7 bases. The CDR3 is 15 amino acids. The germline CDR1 and CDR2 sequences are SNHLY and FYNNEI. V lost 1 base and J lost 7; bases outside the gene matches: 7. CDR3 residues: CASSEVPGGEQPQHF. CDR3 nucleotides: TGTGCCAGCAGTGAAGTTCCAGGGGGAGAGCAGCCCCAGCATTTT.

The chain carries TRBV9 and TRBJ2-7; no firm D call. V was pared by 3 bases and J by 5 bases, with 6 bases between. Germline V CDR1 and CDR2: SGDLS, YYNGEE. CDR3 length: 11 residues. The DNA of the CDR3 is TGTGCCAGCAGCGCGGAGCACGAGCAGTACTTC. This translates into CASSAEHEQYF.

The genes are TRBV5-1 and TRBJ2-7; 11 bases match TRBD1. The CDR3 length is 15 residues. Germline V CDR1 and CDR2: SGHRS, YFSETQ. The J segment lost 5 bases and the V segment lost 4 bases, leaving 8 bases of the junction unmatched. The CDR3, as DNA: TGCGCCAGCAGCGGACGGACAGGGGGCAGAAACGAGCAGTACTTC. It yields the protein CASSGRTGGRNEQYF.

This chain joins TRBV5-5 and TRBJ1-6, with a possible D match to TRBD1 (5 bases). The CDR3 contains 17 residues. V lost 0 bases, J lost 10 bases, and 20 bases lay in between. Germline V CDR1 and CDR2: SGHKS, YYEKEE (reference sequence). Here the CDR3 reads CASSLAKGWGDQSPLHF. The CDR3 region has the DNA TGTGCCAGCAGCTTGGCGAAAGGGTGGGGGGATCAATCACCCCTCCACTTT. The variable domain in full, completed from reference TRBV5-5 and TRBJ1-6, reads DAGVTQSPTHLIKTRGQQVTLRCSPISGHKSVSWYQQVLGQGPQFIFQYYEKEERGRGNFPDRFSARQFPNYSSELNVNALLLGDSALYLCASSLAKGWGDQSPLHFGNGTRLTVT.

The V gene is TRBV6-6, the J gene TRBJ1-4, with a weak D call TRBD1 (6 bases). The ends were cut back, 5 bases at V and 7 bases at J, with 11 bases in the middle. The CDR3 is 13 amino acids. Germline values: CDR1 MNHNY, CDR2 SVGAGI (reference sequence). In nucleotides, the CDR3 is TGTGCCAGCAGTAGGGGGTTGGGTGAAAAACTGTTTTTT. Translation gives CASSRGLGEKLFF.

The rearrangement uses TRBV28 and TRBJ1-2, with 8 bases fitting TRBD1. The germline V gene has CDR1 MDHEN and CDR2 SYDVKM. With 6 bases clipped from V and 3 bases from J, the junction kept 9 bases outside the gene matches. This CDR3 spans 15 amino acids. CDR3 nucleotide sequence: TGTGCCAGCAGCCAACCCAGGGGGCTGGACTATGGCTACACCTTC. As protein: CASSQPRGLDYGYTF.

This sequence joins TRBV2 and TRBJ2-2; D is undetermined. Germline V CDR1 and CDR2: SNHLY, FYNNEI. The V end was cut by 2 bases, the J end by 4 bases, with 8 bases between. There are 14 residues in the CDR3. Here the CDR3 reads CASSESFGTGELFF. CDR3 nucleotides: TGTGCCAGCAGTGAAAGCTTTGGCACCGGGGAGCTGTTTTTT.

This clone was counted a single time. The chain recombines TRBV2 with TRBJ2-5; TRBD2 agrees at 11 bases. Germline CDR1 reads SNHLY; CDR2 reads FYNNEI. The CDR3 sequence is 16 residues long. With 6 bases clipped from V and 2 bases from J, the junction kept 8 bases outside the gene matches. CDR3 sequence (DNA): TGTGCCAGCAGGGTGGGTAGCGGGGGGGGTCAAGAGACCCAGTACTTC. It codes for CASRVGSGGGQETQYF. The full variable domain, in which reference TRBV2 and TRBJ2-5 provide the parts outside the CDR3, is EPEVTQTPSHQVTQMGQEVILRCVPISNHLYFYWYRQILGQKVEFLVSFYNNEISEKSEIFDDQFSVERPDGSNFTLKIRSTKLEDSAMYFCASRVGSGGGQETQYFGPGTRLLVL.

This clone was seen a few times. The CDR3 loop is CASSLDTGGPWNEQFF. CDR3 sequence (DNA): TGTGCCAGCAGCTTGGATACGGGAGGGCCCTGGAATGAGCAGTTCTTC. The chain has TRBV5-4 and TRBJ2-1, with TRBD2 matching 8 bases. CDR1 and CDR2 from the germline V gene are SGHNT and YYREEE (reference sequence). The ends lost 0 bases at V and 7 bases at J; junction bases unmatched: 9. This CDR3 is built from 16 residues.

This clone has just one count. This chain's CDR3 is CASSLIGGGFRDEQYF. In DNA, the CDR3 is TGTGCCAGCAGCTTAATCGGCGGGGGGTTCCGGGACGAGCAGTACTTC. V and J are TRBV7-2 and TRBJ2-7; 8 bases align to TRBD2. Per germline, CDR1 SGHTA and CDR2 FQGNSA. V lost 2 bases and J lost 5; bases outside the gene matches: 11. This CDR3 region has 16 residues.

This clone was picked up a small number of times. V is TRBV11-2 and J is TRBJ2-3, with 10 bases matching TRBD2. The CDR3 is 16 residues long. The trim removed 3 bases at V and 4 bases at J, leaving 7 bases unmatched. Per the germline V gene, CDR1 is SGHAT and CDR2 is FQNNGV. This CDR3 reads CASSLLAGGLADTQYF. CDR3 DNA: TGTGCCAGCAGCTTGTTAGCGGGAGGACTAGCAGATACGCAGTATTTT.

A few counts support this clone. This chain uses TRBV9 with TRBJ2-3, with TRBD2 matching 8 bases. The CDR3 covers 15 residues. J lost 2 bases, V lost 4 bases, and 6 bases had no gene match. Germline lookup yields CDR1 SGDLS and CDR2 YYNGEE. This CDR3 reads CASSFLAGFTDTQYF. The CDR3 DNA sequence: TGTGCCAGCAGCTTTCTAGCGGGTTTCACAGATACGCAGTATTTT. Complete variable domain (other parts from reference TRBV9 and TRBJ2-3): DSGVTQTPKHLITATGQRVTLRCSPRSGDLSVYWYQQSLDQGLQFLIQYYNGEERAKGNILERFSAQQFPDLHSELNLSSLELGDSALYFCASSFLAGFTDTQYFGPGTRLTVL.

V usage is TRBV11-1 and J usage is TRBJ1-1; D is ambiguous. V was pared by 3 bases and J by 0 bases, with 11 bases between. CDR1 is SGHAT and CDR2 is FQDESV in the germline V gene (reference sequence). This CDR3 contains 15 residues. The CDR3 DNA reads TGTGCCAGCAGCTTCGCTGCCAGAATGAACACTGAAGCTTTCTTT. Its translation: CASSFAARMNTEAFF. Full variable domain (remainder filled in from reference TRBV11-1 and TRBJ1-1): EAEVAQSPRYKITEKSQAVAFWCDPISGHATLYWYRQILGQGPELLVQFQDESVVDDSQLPKDRFSAERLKGVDSTLKIQPAELGDSAMYLCASSFAARMNTEAFFGQGTRLTVV.

The chain uses TRBV18 and TRBJ2-3, with D tentatively TRBD2 (7 bases). V was shortened by 2 bases and J by 5 bases, with 14 bases between the two germline ends. The germline V gene has CDR1 KGHSH and CDR2 LQKENI. The CDR3 has 15 amino acids. The DNA of the CDR3 is TGTGCCAGCTCACCAGGGGGGGGGCGCAGAGATACGCAGTATTTT. As protein: CASSPGGGRRDTQYF.

J is TRBJ2-7 and V is TRBV5-4; TRBD1 matches at 8 bases. V shed 0 bases, J shed 6 bases, and the junction held 14 bases outside the gene matches. The CDR3 spans 17 residues. Germline-derived CDR1 and CDR2 are SGHNT and YYREEE (reference sequence). The chain's CDR3 is CASSLGSGQGGNSEQYF. CDR3 DNA sequence: TGTGCCAGCAGCTTGGGAAGCGGACAGGGTGGTAATTCCGAGCAGTACTTC.

The gene calls are TRBV6-4 and TRBJ2-3; 8 bases are shared with TRBD1. In germline, CDR1 is MRHNA, CDR2 SNTAGT. The V segment lost 8 bases and the J segment 5 bases; nucleotides outside the gene matches: 9. This CDR3 spans 14 amino acids. The CDR3 coding sequence is TGTGCCAGCGAACCGGACAGGGCTGAAGATACGCAGTATTTT. Its protein is CASEPDRAEDTQYF.

The rearrangement uses TRBV29-1 and TRBJ2-7, with TRBD1 matching over 10 bases. The V gene's germline CDR1 is SQVTM and CDR2 ANQGSEA. This CDR3 contains 14 residues. V trimming: 7 bases; J trimming: 3 bases; junction bases outside the gene matches: 9. The CDR3 loop reads CSAKGGQGVYEQYF. The CDR3 DNA reads as TGCAGCGCCAAAGGCGGACAGGGGGTCTACGAGCAGTACTTC.

The rearrangement uses TRBV4-1 and TRBJ2-7, with a weak D call TRBD2 (7 bases). The germline V gene has CDR1 MGHRA and CDR2 YSYEKL. Between the trimmed V and J ends, which lost 1 base and 7 bases, there was a span of 11 bases. The CDR3 extends over 13 amino acids. This CDR3 is CASSQGGGREQYF. In nucleotides, the CDR3 is TGCGCCAGCAGCCAAGGCGGGGGCCGAGAGCAGTACTTC.

This clone has only one observation. The chain couples TRBV5-1 to TRBJ2-4; D is unclear. CDR1 is SGHRS, CDR2 YFSETQ, per germline. The CDR3 runs 16 residues. V was pared by 0 bases and J by 3 bases, with 13 bases between. This chain's CDR3 is CASSLVFRGIKNIQYF. The CDR3 DNA is TGCGCCAGCAGCTTGGTTTTCAGAGGAATCAAAAACATTCAGTACTTC.

This chain connects TRBV28 to TRBJ1-5, with TRBD1 as a possible D gene (6 bases). CDR1 MDHEN and CDR2 SYDVKM come from the germline V gene. This CDR3 region has 13 residues. The CDR3 nucleotides read TGTACGTCCAGGGGAGTTAGCAATCAGCCCCAGCATTTT. Its protein product is CTSRGVSNQPQHF. Complete variable domain (other parts from reference TRBV28 and TRBJ1-5): DVKVTQSSRYLVKRTGEKVFLECVQDMDHENMFWYRQDPGLGLRLIYFSYDVKMKEKGDIPEGYSVSREKKERFSLILESASTNQTSMYLCTSRGVSNQPQHFGDGTRLSIL.

This clone was observed once. The CDR3 DNA reads as TGTGCCAGCAGCTATCCACCACCCGTGACAGGGGTGAACACTGAAGCTTTCTTT. Its translation is CASSYPPPVTGVNTEAFF. The chain links TRBV27 to TRBJ1-1; 8 positions agree with TRBD1. In germline, CDR1 is MNHEY, CDR2 SMNVEV (reference sequence). J gave up 0 bases and V 6 bases, and 15 bases lay outside the gene matches. The CDR3 loop spans 18 amino acids.